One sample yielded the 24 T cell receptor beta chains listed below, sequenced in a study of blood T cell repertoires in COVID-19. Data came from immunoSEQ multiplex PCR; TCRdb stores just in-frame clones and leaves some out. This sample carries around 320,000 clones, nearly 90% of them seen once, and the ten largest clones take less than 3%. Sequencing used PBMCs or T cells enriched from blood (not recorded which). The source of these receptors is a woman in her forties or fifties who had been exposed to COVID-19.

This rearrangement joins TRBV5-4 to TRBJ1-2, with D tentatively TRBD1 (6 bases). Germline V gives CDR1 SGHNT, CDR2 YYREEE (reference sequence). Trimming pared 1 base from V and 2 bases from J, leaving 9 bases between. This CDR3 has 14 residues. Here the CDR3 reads CASSLSGTNYGYTF. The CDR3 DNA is TGTGCCAGCAGCTTGTCGGGGACAAACTATGGCTACACCTTC. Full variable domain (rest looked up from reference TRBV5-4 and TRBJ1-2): ETGVTQSPTHLIKTRGQQVTLRCSSQSGHNTVSWYQQALGQGPQFIFQYYREEENGRGNFPPRFSGLQFPNYSSELNVNALELDDSALYLCASSLSGTNYGYTFGSGTRLTVV.

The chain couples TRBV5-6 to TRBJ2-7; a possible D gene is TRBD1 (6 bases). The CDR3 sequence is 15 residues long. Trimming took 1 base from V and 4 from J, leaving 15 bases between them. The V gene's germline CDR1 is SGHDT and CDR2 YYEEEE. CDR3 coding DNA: TGTGCCAGCAGCTTGAGGACGGGACAAACATACGAGCAGTACTTC. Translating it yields CASSLRTGQTYEQYF.

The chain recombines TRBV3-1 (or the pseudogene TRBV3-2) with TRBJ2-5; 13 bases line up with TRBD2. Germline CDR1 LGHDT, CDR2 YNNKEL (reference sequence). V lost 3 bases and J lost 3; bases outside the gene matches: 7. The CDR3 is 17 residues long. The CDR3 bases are TGTGCCAGCAGCCACCTGAGACTAGCGGGGGGAAAAGAGACCCAGTACTTC. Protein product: CASSHLRLAGGKETQYF.

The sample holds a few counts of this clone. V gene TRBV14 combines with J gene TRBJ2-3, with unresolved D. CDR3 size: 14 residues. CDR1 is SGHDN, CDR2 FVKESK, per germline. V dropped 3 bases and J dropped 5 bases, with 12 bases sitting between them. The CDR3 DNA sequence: TGTGCCAGCAGCCATACAGTGGCTGGAGATACGCAGTATTTT. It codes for CASSHTVAGDTQYF. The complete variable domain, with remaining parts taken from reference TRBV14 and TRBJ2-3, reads EAGVTQFPSHSVIEKGQTVTLRCDPISGHDNLYWYRRVMGKEIKFLLHFVKESKQDESGMPNNRFLAERTGGTYSTLKVQPAELEDSGVYFCASSHTVAGDTQYFGPGTRLTVL.

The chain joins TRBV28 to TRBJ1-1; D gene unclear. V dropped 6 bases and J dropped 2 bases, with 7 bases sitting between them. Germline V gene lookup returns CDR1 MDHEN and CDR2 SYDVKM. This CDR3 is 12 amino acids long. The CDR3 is CASSRYNTEAFF. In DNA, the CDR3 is TGTGCCAGCAGCCGTTATAACACTGAAGCTTTCTTT.

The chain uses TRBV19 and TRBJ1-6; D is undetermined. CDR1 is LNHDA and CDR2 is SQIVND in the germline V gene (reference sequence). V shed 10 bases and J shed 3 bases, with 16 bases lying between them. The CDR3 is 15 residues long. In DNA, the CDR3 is TGTGCCATCCCGCGGGGAACCCACTATAATTCACCCCTCCACTTT. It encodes CAIPRGTHYNSPLHF.

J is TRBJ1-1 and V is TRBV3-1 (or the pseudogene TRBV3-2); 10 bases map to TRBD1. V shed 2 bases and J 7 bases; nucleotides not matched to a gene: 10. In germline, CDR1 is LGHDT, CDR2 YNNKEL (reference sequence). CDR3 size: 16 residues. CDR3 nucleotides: TGTGCCAGCAGCCAACTCCGGGGGACAGGGGAGAGTGAAGCTTTCTTT. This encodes CASSQLRGTGESEAFF.

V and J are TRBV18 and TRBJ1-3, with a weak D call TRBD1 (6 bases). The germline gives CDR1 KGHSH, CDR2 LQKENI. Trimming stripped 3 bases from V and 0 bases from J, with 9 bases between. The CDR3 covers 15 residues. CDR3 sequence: CASSPTTGSGNTIYF. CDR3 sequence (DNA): TGTGCCAGCTCACCCACGACAGGCTCTGGAAACACCATATATTTT. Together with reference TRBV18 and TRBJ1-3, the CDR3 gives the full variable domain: NAGVMQNPRHLVRRRGQEARLRCSPMKGHSHVYWYRQLPEEGLKFMVYLQKENIIDESGMPKERFSAEFPKEGPSILRIQQVVRGDSAAYFCASSPTTGSGNTIYFGEGSWLTVV.

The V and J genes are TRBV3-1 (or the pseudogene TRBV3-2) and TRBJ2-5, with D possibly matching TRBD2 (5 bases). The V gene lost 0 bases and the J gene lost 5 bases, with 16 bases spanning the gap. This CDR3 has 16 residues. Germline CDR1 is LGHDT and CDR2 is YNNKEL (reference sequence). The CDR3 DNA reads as TGTGCCAGCAGCCAAGATCCGGGAAGTCCGAGGGAGACCCAGTACTTC. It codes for CASSQDPGSPRETQYF.

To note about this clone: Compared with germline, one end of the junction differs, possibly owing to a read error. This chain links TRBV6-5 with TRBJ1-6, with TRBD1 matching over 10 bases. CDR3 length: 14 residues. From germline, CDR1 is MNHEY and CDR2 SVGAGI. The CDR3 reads CASTNSGTGDRGFF. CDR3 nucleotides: TGTGCCAGCACCAACTCGGGGACCGGGGACAGGGGATTTTTT.

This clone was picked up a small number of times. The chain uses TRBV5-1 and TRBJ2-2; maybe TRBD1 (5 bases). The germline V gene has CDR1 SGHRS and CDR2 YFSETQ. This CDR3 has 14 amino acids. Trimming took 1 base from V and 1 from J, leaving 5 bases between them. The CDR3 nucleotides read TGCGCCAGCAGCTTGACAGGGAACACCGGGGAGCTGTTTTTT. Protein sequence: CASSLTGNTGELFF.

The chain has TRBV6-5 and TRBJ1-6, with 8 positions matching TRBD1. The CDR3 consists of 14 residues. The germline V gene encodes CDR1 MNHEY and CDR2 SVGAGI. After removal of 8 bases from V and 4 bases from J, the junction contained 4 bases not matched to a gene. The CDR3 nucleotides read TGTGCCAGCCGAGGGACAGGTTATAATTCACCCCTCCACTTT. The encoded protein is CASRGTGYNSPLHF.

The DNA for the CDR3 is TGTGCCAGCAGCCAAGGGTTGGGACAGGGGGCAGCCTACACCTTC. Amino acid sequence: CASSQGLGQGAAYTF. The chain combines TRBV3-1 (or the pseudogene TRBV3-2) with TRBJ1-2; 12 nucleotides match TRBD1. With 1 base clipped from V and 10 bases from J, the junction kept 7 bases outside the gene matches. The CDR3 has 15 residues. CDR1 LGHDT and CDR2 YNNKEL come from the germline V gene (reference sequence).

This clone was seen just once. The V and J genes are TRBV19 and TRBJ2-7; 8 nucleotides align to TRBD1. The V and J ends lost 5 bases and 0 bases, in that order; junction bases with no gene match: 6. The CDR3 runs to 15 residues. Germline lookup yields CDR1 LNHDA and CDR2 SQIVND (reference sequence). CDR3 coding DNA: TGTGCCAGTAGTCCTAGACAGGGGAACTCCTACGAGCAGTACTTC. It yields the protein CASSPRQGNSYEQYF.

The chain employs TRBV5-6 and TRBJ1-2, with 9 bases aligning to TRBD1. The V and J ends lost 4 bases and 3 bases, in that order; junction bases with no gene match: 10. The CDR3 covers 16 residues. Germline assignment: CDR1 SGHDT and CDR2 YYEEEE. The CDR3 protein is CASSLRITGGDYGYTF. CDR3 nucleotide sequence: TGTGCCAGCAGCCTGCGGATCACAGGGGGCGACTATGGCTACACCTTC.

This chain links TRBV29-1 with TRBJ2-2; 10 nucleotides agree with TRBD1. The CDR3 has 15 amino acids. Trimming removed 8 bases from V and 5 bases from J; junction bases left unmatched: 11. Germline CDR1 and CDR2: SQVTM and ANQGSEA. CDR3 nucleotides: TGCAGCTTCGTCGGGGACAGGGGTCGAACCGGGGAGCTGTTTTTT. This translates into CSFVGDRGRTGELFF.

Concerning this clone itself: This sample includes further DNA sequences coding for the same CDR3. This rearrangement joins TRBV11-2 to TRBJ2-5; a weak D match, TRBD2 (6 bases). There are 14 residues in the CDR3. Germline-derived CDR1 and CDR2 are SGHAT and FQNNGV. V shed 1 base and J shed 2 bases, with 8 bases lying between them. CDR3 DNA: TGTGCCAGCAGCTTAGGGGGGGTGCAAGAGACCCAGTACTTC. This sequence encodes CASSLGGVQETQYF.

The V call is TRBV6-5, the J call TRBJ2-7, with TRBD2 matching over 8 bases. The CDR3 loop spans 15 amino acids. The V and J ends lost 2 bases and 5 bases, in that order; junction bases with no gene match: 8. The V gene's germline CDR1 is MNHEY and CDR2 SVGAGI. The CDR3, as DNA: TGTGCCAGCAGTTACGGGTCCGGGGGGGCTGACGAGCAGTACTTC. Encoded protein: CASSYGSGGADEQYF.

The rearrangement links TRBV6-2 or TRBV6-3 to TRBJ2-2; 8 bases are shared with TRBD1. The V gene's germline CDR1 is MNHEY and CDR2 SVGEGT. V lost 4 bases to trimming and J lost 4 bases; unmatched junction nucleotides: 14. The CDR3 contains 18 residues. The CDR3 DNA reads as TGTGCCAGCAGTTTCCTGACAGGGGCCTTTAGCCTCACCGGGGAGCTGTTTTTT. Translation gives CASSFLTGAFSLTGELFF.

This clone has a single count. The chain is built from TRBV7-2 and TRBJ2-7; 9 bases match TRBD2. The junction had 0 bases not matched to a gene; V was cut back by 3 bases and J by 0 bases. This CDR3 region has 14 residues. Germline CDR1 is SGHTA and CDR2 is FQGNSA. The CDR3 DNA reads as TGTGCCAGCAGCTTTAGCGGGGGCTCCTACGAGCAGTACTTC. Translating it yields CASSFSGGSYEQYF.

CDR3 loop: CASSDSLYEQYF. The CDR3 nucleotides read TGTGCCAGCAGTGACAGTCTCTACGAGCAGTACTTC. The chain employs TRBV6-1 and TRBJ2-7; D is undetermined. CDR1 and CDR2 from the germline V gene are MNHNS and SASEGT. V was shortened by 3 bases and J by 3 bases, with 6 bases between the two germline ends. This CDR3 contains 12 residues.

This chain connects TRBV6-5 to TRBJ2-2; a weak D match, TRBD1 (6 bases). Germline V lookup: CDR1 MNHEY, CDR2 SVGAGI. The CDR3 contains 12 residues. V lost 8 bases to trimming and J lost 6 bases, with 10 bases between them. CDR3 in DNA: TGTGCCAGCGTTACAGGGCCCGGGGAGCTGTTTTTT. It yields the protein CASVTGPGELFF.

CDR3 nucleotide sequence: TGTGCCACCAGTGCTAGCGGGGGGTTAGATACGCAGTATTTT. Its translation is CATSASGGLDTQYF. The V gene is TRBV15, the J gene TRBJ2-3; 11 bases agree with TRBD2. Germline V gene sequence: CDR1 LNHNV, CDR2 YYDKDF (reference sequence). The CDR3 contains 14 residues. V was pared by 6 bases and J by 5 bases, with 4 bases of the junction left unmatched.

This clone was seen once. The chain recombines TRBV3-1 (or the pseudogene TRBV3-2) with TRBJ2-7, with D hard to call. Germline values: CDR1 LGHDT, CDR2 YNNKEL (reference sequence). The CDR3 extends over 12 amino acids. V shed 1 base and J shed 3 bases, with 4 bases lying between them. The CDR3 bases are TGTGCCAGCAGCCAAGCGTTCTACGAGCAGTACTTC. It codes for CASSQAFYEQYF.